This TCR beta chain was identified during a study of shared T cell receptors in the human thymus. TCRdb keeps only in-frame clones here, not all; method: immunoSEQ multiplex PCR. The table shows more than 550,000 clones, with 70% to 90% occurring only once. This same sample was also part of a study on human thymus T cells.

The material sequenced was thymocytes. The sequence came from a girl younger than two with a congenital heart defect.

The CDR3, as DNA: TGTGCCAGCAGAAAGACTCGGGGGTCCTACGAGCAGTACTTC. Amino acid sequence: CASRKTRGSYEQYF. This chain uses TRBV5-8 with TRBJ2-7, with D possibly being TRBD2 (6 bases). Germline V gene lookup returns CDR1 SGHTS and CDR2 YDEGEE. The CDR3 spans 14 residues. The V end was cut by 5 bases, the J end by 1 base, with 13 bases between.